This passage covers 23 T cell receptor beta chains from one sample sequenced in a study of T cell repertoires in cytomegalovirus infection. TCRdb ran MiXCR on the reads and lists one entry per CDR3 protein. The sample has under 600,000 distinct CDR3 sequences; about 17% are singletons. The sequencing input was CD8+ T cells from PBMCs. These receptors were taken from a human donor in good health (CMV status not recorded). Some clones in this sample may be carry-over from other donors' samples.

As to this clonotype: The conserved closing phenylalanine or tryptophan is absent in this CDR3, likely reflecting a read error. The CDR3 DNA sequence: TGCAGCGTTGAAACAGGTTTAAACTATGGCTACACCTTA. It encodes CSVETGLNYGYTL. The chain employs TRBV29-1 and TRBJ1-2; perhaps TRBD1 as D (5 bases). V dropped 2 bases and J dropped 2 bases, with 9 bases sitting between them. Germline loops: CDR1 SQVTM, CDR2 ANQGSEA. This CDR3 is 13 amino acids long.

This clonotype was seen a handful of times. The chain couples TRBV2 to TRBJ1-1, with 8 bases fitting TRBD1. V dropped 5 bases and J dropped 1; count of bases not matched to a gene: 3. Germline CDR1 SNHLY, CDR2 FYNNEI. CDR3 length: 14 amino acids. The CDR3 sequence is CASSRDRRNTEAFF. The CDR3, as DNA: TGTGCCAGCAGTAGGGACAGGAGGAACACTGAAGCTTTCTTT. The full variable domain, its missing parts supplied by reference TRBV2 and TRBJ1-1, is EPEVTQTPSHQVTQMGQEVILRCVPISNHLYFYWYRQILGQKVEFLVSFYNNEISEKSEIFDDQFSVERPDGSNFTLKIRSTKLEDSAMYFCASSRDRRNTEAFFGQGTRLTVV.

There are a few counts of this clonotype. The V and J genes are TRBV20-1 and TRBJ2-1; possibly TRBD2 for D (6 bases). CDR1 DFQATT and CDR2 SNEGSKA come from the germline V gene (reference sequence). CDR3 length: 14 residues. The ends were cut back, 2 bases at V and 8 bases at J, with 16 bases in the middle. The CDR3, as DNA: TGCAGTGCTAGACCCGGGACTTTAGTCGATGAGCAGTTCTTC. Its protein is CSARPGTLVDEQFF.

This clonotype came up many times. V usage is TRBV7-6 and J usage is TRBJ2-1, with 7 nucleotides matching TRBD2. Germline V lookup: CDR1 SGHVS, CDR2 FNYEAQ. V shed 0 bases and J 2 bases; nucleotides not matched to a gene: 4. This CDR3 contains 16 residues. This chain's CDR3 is CASSLASGLPYNEQFF. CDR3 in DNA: TGTGCCAGCAGCTTAGCCTCGGGACTACCCTACAATGAGCAGTTCTTC. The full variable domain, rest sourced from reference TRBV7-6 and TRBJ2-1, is GAGVSQSPRYKVTKRGQDVALRCDPISGHVSLYWYRQALGQGPEFLTYFNYEAQQDKSGLPNDRFSAERPEGSISTLTIQRTEQRDSAMYRCASSLASGLPYNEQFFGPGTRLTVL.

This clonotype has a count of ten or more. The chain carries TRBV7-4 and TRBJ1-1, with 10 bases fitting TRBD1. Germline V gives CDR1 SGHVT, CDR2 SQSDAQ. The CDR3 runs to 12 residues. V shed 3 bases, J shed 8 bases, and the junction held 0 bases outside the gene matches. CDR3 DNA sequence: TGTGCCAGCAGCTTGACAGGGGGCGAAGCTTTCTTT. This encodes CASSLTGGEAFF. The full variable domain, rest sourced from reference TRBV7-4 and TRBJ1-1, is GAGVSQSPRYKVAKRGRDVALRCDSISGHVTLYWYRQTLGQGSEVLTYSQSDAQRDKSGRPSGRFSAERPERSVSTLKIQRTEQGDSAVYLCASSLTGGEAFFGQGTRLTVV.

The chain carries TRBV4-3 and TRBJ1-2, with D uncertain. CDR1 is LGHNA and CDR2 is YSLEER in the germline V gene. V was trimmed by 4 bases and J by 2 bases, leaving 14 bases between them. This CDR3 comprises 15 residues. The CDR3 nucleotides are TGCGCCAGCAGCCCGATCGAGGAGGAGAACTATGGCTACACCTTC. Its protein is CASSPIEEENYGYTF.

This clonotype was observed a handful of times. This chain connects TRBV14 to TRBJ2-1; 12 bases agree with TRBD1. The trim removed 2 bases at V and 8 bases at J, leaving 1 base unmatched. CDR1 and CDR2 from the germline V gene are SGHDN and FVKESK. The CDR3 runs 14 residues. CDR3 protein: CASSQRDRGHEQFF. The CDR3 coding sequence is TGTGCCAGCAGCCAAAGGGACAGGGGGCATGAGCAGTTCTTC.

DNA of the CDR3: TGTGCCAGCAGTTTAGCTAGCGGGGGCCAGCAGTTCTTC. It codes for CASSLASGGQQFF. The rearrangement links TRBV27 to TRBJ2-1, with 10 bases lining up with TRBD2. V lost 2 bases and J lost 11; bases outside the gene matches: 3. In germline, CDR1 is MNHEY, CDR2 SMNVEV (reference sequence). The length of the CDR3 is 13 residues.

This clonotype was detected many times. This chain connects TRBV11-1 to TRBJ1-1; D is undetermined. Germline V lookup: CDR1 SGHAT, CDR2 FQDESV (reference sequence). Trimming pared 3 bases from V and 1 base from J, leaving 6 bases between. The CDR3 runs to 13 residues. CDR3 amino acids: CASSFSENTEAFF. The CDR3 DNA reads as TGTGCCAGCAGCTTTTCAGAGAACACTGAAGCTTTCTTT.

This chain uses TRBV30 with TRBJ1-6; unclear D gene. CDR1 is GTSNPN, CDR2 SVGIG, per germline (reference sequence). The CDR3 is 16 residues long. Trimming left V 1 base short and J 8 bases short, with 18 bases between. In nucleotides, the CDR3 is TGTGCCTGGAGTGCCCCTGGGTGCATCAATGATTCACCCCTCCACTTT. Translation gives CAWSAPGCINDSPLHF.

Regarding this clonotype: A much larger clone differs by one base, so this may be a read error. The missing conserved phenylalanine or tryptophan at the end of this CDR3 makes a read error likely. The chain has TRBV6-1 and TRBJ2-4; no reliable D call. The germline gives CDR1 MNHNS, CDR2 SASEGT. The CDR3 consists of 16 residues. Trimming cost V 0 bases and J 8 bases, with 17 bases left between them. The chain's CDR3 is CASSEALWAAWDIQYL. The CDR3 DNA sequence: TGTGCCAGCAGTGAAGCTCTATGGGCAGCCTGGGACATTCAGTACTTA.

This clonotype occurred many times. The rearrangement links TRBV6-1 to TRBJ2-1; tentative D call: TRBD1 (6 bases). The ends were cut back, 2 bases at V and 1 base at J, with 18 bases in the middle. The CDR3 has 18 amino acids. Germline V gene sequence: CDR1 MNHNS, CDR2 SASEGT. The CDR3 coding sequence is TGTGCCAGCAGTGAACGGTCACCCTATGACAGGTCCTACAATGAGCAGTTCTTC. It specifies CASSERSPYDRSYNEQFF.

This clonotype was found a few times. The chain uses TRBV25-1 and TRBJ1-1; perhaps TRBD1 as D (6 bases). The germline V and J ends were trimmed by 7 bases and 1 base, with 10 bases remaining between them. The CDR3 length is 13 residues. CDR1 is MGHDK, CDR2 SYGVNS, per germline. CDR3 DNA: TGTGCCAGCACTCGGGGGCCGAACACTGAAGCTTTCTTT. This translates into CASTRGPNTEAFF.

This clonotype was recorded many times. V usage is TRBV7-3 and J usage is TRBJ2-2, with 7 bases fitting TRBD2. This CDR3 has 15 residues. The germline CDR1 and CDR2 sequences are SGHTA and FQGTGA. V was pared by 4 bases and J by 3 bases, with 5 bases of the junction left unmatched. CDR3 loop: CASSWGGGDTGELFF. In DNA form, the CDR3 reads TGTGCCAGCAGCTGGGGCGGGGGAGACACCGGGGAGCTGTTTTTT.

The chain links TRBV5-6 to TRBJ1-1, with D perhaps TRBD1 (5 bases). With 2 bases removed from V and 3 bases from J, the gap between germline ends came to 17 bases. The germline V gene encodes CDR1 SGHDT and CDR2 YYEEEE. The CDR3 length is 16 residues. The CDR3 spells CASSFPRDLSHTEAFF. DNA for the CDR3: TGTGCCAGCAGCTTCCCCAGGGATTTGAGTCACACTGAAGCTTTCTTT.

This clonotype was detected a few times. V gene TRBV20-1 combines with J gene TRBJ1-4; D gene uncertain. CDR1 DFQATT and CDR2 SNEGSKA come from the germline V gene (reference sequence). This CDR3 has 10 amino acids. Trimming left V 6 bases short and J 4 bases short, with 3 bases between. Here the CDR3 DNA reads TGCAGTGCCCGTAATGAAAAACTGTTTTTT. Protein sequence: CSARNEKLFF.

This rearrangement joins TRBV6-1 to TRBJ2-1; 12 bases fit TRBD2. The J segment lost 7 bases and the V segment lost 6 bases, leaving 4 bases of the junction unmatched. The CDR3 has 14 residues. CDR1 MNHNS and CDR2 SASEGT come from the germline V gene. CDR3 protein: CASSVGLAGNEQFF. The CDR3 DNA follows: TGTGCCAGCAGCGTCGGACTAGCGGGAAATGAGCAGTTCTTC.

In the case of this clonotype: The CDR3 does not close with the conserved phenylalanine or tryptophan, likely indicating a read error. CDR3 residues: CASSYSEGATYGYTL. CDR3 in DNA: TGTGCCAGCAGTTACAGTGAGGGGGCGACCTATGGCTACACCTTA. The genes are TRBV6-5 and TRBJ1-2; 7 positions agree with TRBD1. The V gene end was trimmed by 2 bases and the J gene end by 4 bases; junction bases not matched to a gene: 7. The CDR3 loop spans 15 amino acids. Germline V lookup: CDR1 MNHEY, CDR2 SVGAGI.

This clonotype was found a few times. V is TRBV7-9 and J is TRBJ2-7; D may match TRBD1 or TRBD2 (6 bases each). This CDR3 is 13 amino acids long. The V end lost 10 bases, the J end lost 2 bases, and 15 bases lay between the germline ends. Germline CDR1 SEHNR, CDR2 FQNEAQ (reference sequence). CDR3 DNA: TGTGCCACTTCGGGGGCAGGGGCCTACGAGCAGTACTTC. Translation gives CATSGAGAYEQYF.

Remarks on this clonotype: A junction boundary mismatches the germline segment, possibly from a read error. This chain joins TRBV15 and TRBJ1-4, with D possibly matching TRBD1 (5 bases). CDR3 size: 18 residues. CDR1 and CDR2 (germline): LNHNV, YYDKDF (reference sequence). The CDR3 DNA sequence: TGTGCAACCAGCAGAGGGGAGACTCAGGAGGGTTTAAATGAAACACTGTTTTTT. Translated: CATSRGETQEGLNETLFF.

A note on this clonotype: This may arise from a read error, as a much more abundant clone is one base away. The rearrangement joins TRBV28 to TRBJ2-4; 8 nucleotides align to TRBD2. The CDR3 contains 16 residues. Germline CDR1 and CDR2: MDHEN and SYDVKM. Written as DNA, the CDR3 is TGTGCCAGCAGTTCTCAGCGGGAGAGGGACAAAAACATTCAGTGCTTC. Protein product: CASSSQRERDKNIQCF.

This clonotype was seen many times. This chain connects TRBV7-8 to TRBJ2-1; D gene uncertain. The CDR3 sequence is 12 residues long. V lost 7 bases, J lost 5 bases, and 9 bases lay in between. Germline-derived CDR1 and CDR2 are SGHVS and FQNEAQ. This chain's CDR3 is CASTARDNEQFF. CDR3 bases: TGTGCCAGCACCGCCAGAGACAATGAGCAGTTCTTC.

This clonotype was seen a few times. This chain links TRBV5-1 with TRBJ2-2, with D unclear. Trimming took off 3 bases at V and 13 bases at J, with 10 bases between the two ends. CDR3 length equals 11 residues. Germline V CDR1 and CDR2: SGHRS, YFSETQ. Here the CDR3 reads CASSSSGGLFF. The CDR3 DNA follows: TGCGCCAGCAGCTCCTCGGGTGGGCTGTTTTTT. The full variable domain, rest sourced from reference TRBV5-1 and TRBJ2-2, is KAGVTQTPRYLIKTRGQQVTLSCSPISGHRSVSWYQQTPGQGLQFLFEYFSETQRNKGNFPGRFSGRQFSNSRSEMNVSTLELGDSALYLCASSSSGGLFFGEGSRLTVL.